This record concerns one T cell receptor beta chain sequence. Its antigen is unknown. The data originate from a study of T-cell memory formation after mild COVID-19. Study-level points and caveats: While clones contracting from day 15 to 85 were balanced between CD4 and CD8, later expanders leaned CD4+.

V lost 5 bases and J lost 2; bases outside the gene matches: 6. Germline V gene data show CDR1 as MNHEY and CDR2 as SVGAGI. This CDR3 has 14 amino acids. Via MiXCR, TCRdb re-called the 5' RACE reads, giving one row per CDR3 protein. This sample has 550,000 to 650,000 distinct CDR3 sequences, with 15% to 20% found just once. This clonotype was sampled from an adult woman who had mild COVID-19 (a few samples of this study predate the infection). Cell type and time point are not known. Sample: PBMCs or a T cell subset sorted from them (not recorded which). The rearrangement uses TRBV6-5 and TRBJ2-7; the match to TRBD1 covers 7 bases. The CDR3 sequence: CASSTGTVTYEQYF. In DNA form, the CDR3 reads TGTGCCAGCAGTACCGGGACAGTAACCTACGAGCAGTACTTC.